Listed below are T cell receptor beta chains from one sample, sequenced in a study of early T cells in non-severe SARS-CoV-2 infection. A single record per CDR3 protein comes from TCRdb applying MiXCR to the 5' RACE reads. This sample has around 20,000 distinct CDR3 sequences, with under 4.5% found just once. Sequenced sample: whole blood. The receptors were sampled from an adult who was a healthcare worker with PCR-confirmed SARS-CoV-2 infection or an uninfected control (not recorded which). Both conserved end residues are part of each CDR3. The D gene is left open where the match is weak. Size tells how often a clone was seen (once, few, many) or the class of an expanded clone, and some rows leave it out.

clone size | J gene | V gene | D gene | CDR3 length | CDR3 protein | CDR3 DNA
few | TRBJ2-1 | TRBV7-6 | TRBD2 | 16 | CASSLDLAGEWIEQFF | TGTGCCAGCAGCTTAGACCTAGCGGGGGAGTGGATTGAGCAGTTCTTC
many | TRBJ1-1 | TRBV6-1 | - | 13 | CASSDQYRTEAFF | TGTGCCAGCAGTGACCAGTACCGCACTGAAGCTTTCTTT
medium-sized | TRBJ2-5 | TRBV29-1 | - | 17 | CSVEGGSDRTYQETQYF | TGCAGCGTTGAAGGGGGTAGTGACCGAACATACCAAGAGACCCAGTACTTC
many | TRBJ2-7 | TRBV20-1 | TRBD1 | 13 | CSARGQGYYEQYF | TGCAGTGCTAGAGGACAGGGTTACTACGAGCAGTACTTC
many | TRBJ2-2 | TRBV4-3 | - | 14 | CASSWDSYTGELFF | TGCGCCAGCAGCTGGGACTCCTACACCGGGGAGCTGTTTTTT
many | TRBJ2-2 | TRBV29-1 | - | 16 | CSVGGLGHLNTGELFF | TGCAGCGTTGGGGGGCTGGGACACTTGAACACCGGGGAGCTGTTTTTT
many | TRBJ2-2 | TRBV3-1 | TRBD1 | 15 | CATTGGRSNTGELFF | TGTGCCACCACAGGGGGCCGATCGAACACCGGGGAGCTGTTTTTT
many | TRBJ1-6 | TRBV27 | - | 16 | CASRARVSSYNSPLHF | TGTGCCAGCAGAGCCCGGGTCAGCTCCTATAATTCACCCCTCCACTTT
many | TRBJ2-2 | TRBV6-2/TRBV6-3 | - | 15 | CASSGQGPNTGELFF | TGTGCCAGCAGTGGCCAGGGTCCGAACACCGGGGAGCTGTTTTTT
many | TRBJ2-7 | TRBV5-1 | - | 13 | CASSPGIDYEQYF | TGCGCCAGCAGCCCGGGGATCGACTACGAGCAGTACTTC
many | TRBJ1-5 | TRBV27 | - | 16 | CASSWRGSVGDQPQHF | TGTGCCAGCAGTTGGCGGGGGAGCGTTGGTGATCAGCCCCAGCATTTT
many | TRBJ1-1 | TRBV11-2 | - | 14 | CASSVRERVTEAFF | TGTGCCAGCAGCGTCAGGGAGCGAGTCACTGAAGCTTTCTTT
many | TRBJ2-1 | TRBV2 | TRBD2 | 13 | CASAGLAGGEQFF | TGTGCCAGCGCGGGACTAGCGGGGGGTGAGCAGTTCTTC
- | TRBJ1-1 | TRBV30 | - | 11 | CAWSHNTEAFF | TGTGCCTGGAGTCACAACACTGAAGCTTTCTTT
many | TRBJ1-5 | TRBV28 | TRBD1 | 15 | CASYEPGTGNQPQHF | TGTGCCAGCTATGAACCTGGGACAGGCAATCAGCCCCAGCATTTT
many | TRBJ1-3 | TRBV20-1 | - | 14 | CSARDRMSGNTIYF | TGCAGTGCTAGAGATAGGATGTCCGGAAACACCATATATTTT
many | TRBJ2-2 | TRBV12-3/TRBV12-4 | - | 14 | CASSPGTAAGELFF | TGTGCCAGCAGTCCCGGTACAGCGGCGGGGGAGCTGTTTTTT
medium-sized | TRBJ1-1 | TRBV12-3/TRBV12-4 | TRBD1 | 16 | CASKQYARGPNTEAFF | TGTGCCAGCAAACAATACGCCAGGGGGCCGAACACTGAAGCTTTCTTT
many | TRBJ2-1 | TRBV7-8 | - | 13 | CASSRGPENEQFF | TGTGCCAGCAGCCGGGGCCCTGAGAATGAGCAGTTCTTC
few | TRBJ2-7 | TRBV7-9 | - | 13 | CASSPAGHYEQYF | TGTGCCAGCAGCCCCGCGGGCCACTACGAGCAGTACTTC
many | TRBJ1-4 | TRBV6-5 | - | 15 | CASSPWRGTNEKLFF | TGTGCCAGCAGCCCCTGGAGGGGCACTAATGAAAAACTGTTTTTT